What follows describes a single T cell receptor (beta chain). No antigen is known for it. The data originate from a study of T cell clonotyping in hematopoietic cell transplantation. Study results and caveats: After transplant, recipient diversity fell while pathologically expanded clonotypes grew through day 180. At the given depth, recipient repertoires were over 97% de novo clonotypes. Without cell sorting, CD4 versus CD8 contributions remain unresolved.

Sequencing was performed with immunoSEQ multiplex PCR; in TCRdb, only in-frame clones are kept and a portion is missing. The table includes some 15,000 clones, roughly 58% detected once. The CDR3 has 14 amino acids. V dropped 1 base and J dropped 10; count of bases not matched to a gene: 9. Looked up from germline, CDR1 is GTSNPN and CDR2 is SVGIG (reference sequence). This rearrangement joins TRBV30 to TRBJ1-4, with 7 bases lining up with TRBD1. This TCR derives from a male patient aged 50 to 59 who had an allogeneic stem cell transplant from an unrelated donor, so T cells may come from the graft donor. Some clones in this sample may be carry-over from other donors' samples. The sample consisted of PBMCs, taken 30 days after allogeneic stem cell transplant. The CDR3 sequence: CAWSAGQPTGKLFF. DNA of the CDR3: TGTGCCTGGAGTGCGGGACAGCCCACGGGAAAACTGTTTTTT.